A single TCR beta chain is shown here with its context. Its matching antigen is unknown. This sample is part of a study of T-cell memory formation after mild COVID-19. Study-wide results and limits: Among contracting clones, CD4+ were mainly CM/EM and CD8+ enriched in EMRA. Pre-infection memory harbored some responding clones, suggesting cross-reactive memory joined.

CDR1 and CDR2 from the germline V gene are DFQATT and SNEGSKA (reference sequence). V lost 6 bases and J lost 2, with 15 bases in between. This CDR3 comprises 14 residues. From 5'RACE with constant-segment primers came TCR alpha and TCR beta cDNA libraries that carried sample barcodes and UMIs. MiXCR, run by TCRdb on the 5' RACE reads, gives a single entry per CDR3 protein. The table lists nearly 350,000 distinct CDR3 sequences, about an eighth of them singletons. The sequenced material came from PBMCs or a T cell subset sorted from them (not recorded which). The chain carries TRBV20-1 and TRBJ2-3; possible D gene TRBD2, 5 bases. This receptor was identified in a man younger than 35 who had mild COVID-19 (a few samples of this study predate the infection). Cell type and time point are not known. CDR3 sequence reads: CSASSGVYTDTQYF. Here the CDR3 DNA reads TGCAGTGCCTCTTCCGGGGTATACACAGATACGCAGTATTTT.